The clone carrying this T cell receptor (beta chain) was seen repeatedly, ten times or more. Its antigen is unidentified. Trimming removed 5 bases from V and 6 bases from J; junction bases left unmatched: 8. The CDR3 is 15 residues long. Germline V gives CDR1 LNHNV, CDR2 YYDKDF (reference sequence). A sample-barcoded 5' primer and a J-beta primer mix were used in a second PCR of roughly 7 to 11 cycles. TCRdb reprocessed the 5' RACE reads via MiXCR and lists one record per CDR3 protein. The data contain 630,000 or so distinct CDR3 sequences, around 31% of them singletons. The data originate from a study of blood T cells in healthy people across ages. Overall study findings and caveats: A roughly linear fall in TCR beta diversity per million T cells was seen with increasing age.

This TCR was sampled from a woman at least 80 years old in good health. Sequenced: blood. The V call is TRBV15, the J call TRBJ2-1; 9 nucleotides line up with TRBD1. The CDR3 reads CATSSLGTGLNEQFF. The CDR3 DNA reads TGTGCCACCAGCTCTCTCGGGACAGGGCTCAATGAGCAGTTCTTC.